The rows below give T cell receptor beta chains drawn from one sample of a study of a mutant IDH1 vaccine in newly diagnosed glioma. These receptors have no identified antigens. Sequencing used immunoSEQ multiplex PCR; TCRdb keeps in-frame clones, though not all of them. The sample has around 23,000 clones; approximately 80% are singletons. Specimen: PBMCs, collected from a glioma patient whose treatment included an IDH1 peptide vaccine. The receptors originated from a man aged 40-50 years with glioma. CDR3s include the opening cysteine and the closing phenylalanine or tryptophan. D genes are given only for firm matches. Size tells how often a clone was seen (once, few, many) or the class of an expanded clone, and some rows leave it out.

D gene	clone size	V gene	J gene	CDR3 DNA	CDR3 protein
.	.	TRBV6-5	TRBJ2-3	TGTGCCAGCAGTTACTCTGGTACGCAGTACACAGATACGCAGTATTTT	CASSYSGTQYTDTQYF
.	once	TRBV9	TRBJ1-2	TGTGCCAGCAACCCGGGACGGACCAGCTATGGCTACACCTTC	CASNPGRTSYGYTF
.	.	TRBV4-1	TRBJ1-1	TGCGCCAGCAGCCAACGGCGCCCAGGAGGAACTGAAGCTTTCTTT	CASSQRRPGGTEAFF
.	.	TRBV30	TRBJ2-5	TGTGCCTATAGGGTACAAGAGACCCAGTACTTC	CAYRVQETQYF
.	.	TRBV10-2	TRBJ2-7	TGCGCCAGCAGTGATCATACGGCCGTACTATCCTACGAGCAGTACTTC	CASSDHTAVLSYEQYF
.	.	TRBV7-2	TRBJ2-7	TGTGCCAGCAGCTCCGGGGGTGGGCTAATAGGGGTCGAGCAGTACTTC	CASSSGGGLIGVEQYF
.	few	TRBV5-1	TRBJ1-4	TGCGCCAGCAGCTTGGTTTTGGGCGAAGGGGAAAAACTGTTTTTT	CASSLVLGEGEKLFF
.	.	TRBV25-1	TRBJ2-5	TGTGCCAGCAGTGAAGGCAGGGGAGAGACCCAGTACTTC	CASSEGRGETQYF
.	.	TRBV5-4	TRBJ2-2	TGTGCCAGCAGCCAGGGGGGACAGAGGAACACCGGGGAGCTGTTTTTT	CASSQGGQRNTGELFF
.	.	TRBV6-1	TRBJ1-1	TGTGCCAGCAGTGAGTCCGGGGGCCGCACTGAAGCTTTCTTT	CASSESGGRTEAFF
TRBD1	.	TRBV5-5	TRBJ2-2	TGTGCCAGCAGCCAGGGGGTTCCGAACACCGGGGAGCTGTTTTTT	CASSQGVPNTGELFF
TRBD2	.	TRBV2	TRBJ2-3	TGTGCCAGCAGTACAGCGGGAGGGCCGAATAATACGCAGTATTTT	CASSTAGGPNNTQYF
.	few	TRBV9	TRBJ1-1	TGTGCCAGCAGCCCCATGGGGGGGAACACTGAAGCTTTCTTT	CASSPMGGNTEAFF
TRBD1	.	TRBV4-1	TRBJ1-2	TGCGCCAGCAGCCAACCAGGACAGGGACGTTATGGCTACACCTTC	CASSQPGQGRYGYTF
.	.	TRBV29-1	TRBJ1-3	TGCAGCGTTGATGGGGGGGCTGGAAACACCATATATTTT	CSVDGGAGNTIYF
.	.	TRBV28	TRBJ1-1	TGTGCCAGCATAACTAGGGGGGACTTGGGGAACACTGAAGCTTTCTTT	CASITRGDLGNTEAFF
.	.	TRBV19	TRBJ1-2	TGTGCCAGTAGTGAGACGGCTTCCTATGGCTACACCTTC	CASSETASYGYTF
TRBD1	.	TRBV6-1	TRBJ1-3	TGTGCCAGCAGTGACCCGACAGGGGGTAACACCATATATTTT	CASSDPTGGNTIYF
TRBD1	.	TRBV5-1	TRBJ2-7	TGCGCCAGCAGCGTCGACAGGGTCTCTTACTTC	CASSVDRVSYF
TRBD2	.	TRBV14	TRBJ2-3	TGTGCCAGCAGCGCCTGGACTAGCGGGAGGGCAGATACGCAGTATTTT	CASSAWTSGRADTQYF
.	.	TRBV7-7	TRBJ2-1	TGTGCCAGCAGCTCGTTGGGTGCCGTCCATGAGCAGTTCTTC	CASSSLGAVHEQFF
.	.	TRBV7-8	TRBJ2-1	TGTGCCAGCAGCTTAGCGCTCCAGGGCCACCCCTACAATGAGCAGTTCTTC	CASSLALQGHPYNEQFF
.	.	TRBV19	TRBJ1-1	TGTGCCAGCATGCTAAGGACGAACACTGAAGCTTTCTTT	CASMLRTNTEAFF
.	.	TRBV2	TRBJ1-1	TGTGCCAGCAAGAGGGCCAACACTGAAGCTTTCTTT	CASKRANTEAFF
.	.	TRBV18	TRBJ1-4	TGTGCCAGCTCACCCTCCCCGACAACTAATGAAAAACTGTTTTTT	CASSPSPTTNEKLFF
.	.	TRBV28	TRBJ2-7	TGTGCCACTTGGGGGGGCAGGGGGCCCTACGAGCAGTACTTC	CATWGGRGPYEQYF
TRBD1	.	TRBV27	TRBJ1-6	TGTGCCAGCAGCCCAGGACAGGGTCAACGACTTTCGGATTCACCCCTCCACTTT	CASSPGQGQRLSDSPLHF
.	.	TRBV6-4	TRBJ2-3	TGTGCCAGCAGACTGACAGGAACTAGCACAGATACGCAGTATTTT	CASRLTGTSTDTQYF
TRBD1	.	TRBV5-6	TRBJ1-2	TGTGCCAGCAGCTTAGATAGGGGGCACGGCTACACCTTC	CASSLDRGHGYTF
TRBD2	.	TRBV5-1	TRBJ2-7	TGCGCCAGCAGCTCCCCGGGGGGACCCTACGAGCAGTACTTC	CASSSPGGPYEQYF
.	few	TRBV6-5	TRBJ1-5	TGTGCCAGCAGGCGTCGGGGGCCGGGTGGGCCCCAGCATTTT	CASRRRGPGGPQHF